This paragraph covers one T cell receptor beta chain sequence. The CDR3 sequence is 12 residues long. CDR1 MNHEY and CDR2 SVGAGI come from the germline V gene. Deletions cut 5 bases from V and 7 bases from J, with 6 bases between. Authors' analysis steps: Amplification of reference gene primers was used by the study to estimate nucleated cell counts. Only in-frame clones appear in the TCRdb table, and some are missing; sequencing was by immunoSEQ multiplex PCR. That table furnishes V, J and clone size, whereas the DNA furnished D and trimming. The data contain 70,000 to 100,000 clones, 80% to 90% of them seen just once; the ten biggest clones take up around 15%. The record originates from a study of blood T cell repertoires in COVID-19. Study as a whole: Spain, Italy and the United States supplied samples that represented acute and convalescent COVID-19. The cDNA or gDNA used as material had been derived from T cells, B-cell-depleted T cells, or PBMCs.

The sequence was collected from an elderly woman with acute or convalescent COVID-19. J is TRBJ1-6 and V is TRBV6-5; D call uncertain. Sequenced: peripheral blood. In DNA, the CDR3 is TGTGCCAGCAGTCATACAAATTCACCCCTCCACTTT. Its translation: CASSHTNSPLHF.